Reported below is one T cell receptor beta chain. This record belongs to a study of blood T cell repertoires in COVID-19. Across the whole study: Acute and convalescent COVID-19 specimens originated in the United States, Italy and Spain. From T cells, B-cell-depleted T cells, or PBMCs came the material, which was cDNA or gDNA.

Clones were read by immunoSEQ multiplex PCR, and TCRdb kept only the in-frame ones, dropping some. The sample has more than 25,000 clones, approximately 81% seen once. CDR3 length: 13 amino acids. Looked up from germline, CDR1 is SGHDN and CDR2 is FVKESK. V shed 0 bases and J shed 3 bases, with 6 bases lying between them. This sequence joins TRBV14 and TRBJ2-7; D not certain. Sequences were obtained from peripheral blood. This TCR came from a middle-aged man with active or convalescent COVID-19. In nucleotides, the CDR3 is TGTGCCAGCAGCCAAGATTTTAGCTACGAGCAGTACTTC. It yields the protein CASSQDFSYEQYF.